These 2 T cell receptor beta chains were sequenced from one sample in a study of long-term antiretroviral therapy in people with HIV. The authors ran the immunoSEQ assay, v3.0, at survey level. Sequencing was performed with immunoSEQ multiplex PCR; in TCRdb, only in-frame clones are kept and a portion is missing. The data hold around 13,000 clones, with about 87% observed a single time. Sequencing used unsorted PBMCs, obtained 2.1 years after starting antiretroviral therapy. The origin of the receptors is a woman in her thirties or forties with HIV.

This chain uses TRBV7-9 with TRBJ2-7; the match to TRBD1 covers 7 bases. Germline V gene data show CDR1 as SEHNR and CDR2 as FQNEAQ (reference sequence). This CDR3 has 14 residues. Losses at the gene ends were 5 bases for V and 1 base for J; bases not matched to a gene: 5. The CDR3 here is CASSPQQGSYEQYF. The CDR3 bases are TGTGCCAGCAGCCCACAACAGGGGTCCTACGAGCAGTACTTC.

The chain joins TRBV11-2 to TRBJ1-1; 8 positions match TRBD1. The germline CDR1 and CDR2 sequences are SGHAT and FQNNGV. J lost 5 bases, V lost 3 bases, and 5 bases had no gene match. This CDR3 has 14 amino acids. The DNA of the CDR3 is TGTGCCAGCAGCTTTTCTTGGACAGGGACTGAAGCTTTCTTT. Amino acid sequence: CASSFSWTGTEAFF.